The clone carrying this T cell receptor beta chain was counted once. Its antigen remains unknown. During the collection period, no donor immune events like infections were recorded. Losses at the gene ends were 3 bases for V and 4 bases for J; bases not matched to a gene: 11. This CDR3 has 16 amino acids. The germline CDR1 and CDR2 sequences are SGDLS and YYNGEE. This table comes from immunoSEQ multiplex PCR, and its TCRdb copy is limited to in-frame clones, with some not included. The repertoire includes under 95,000 clones, 70% to 90% of them detected once, and 2.8% sits in the top ten. This sample was included in a study of identifying expanded T cells in peripheral blood. Overall study findings and caveats: Differentially abundant clones: around 1.2 between replicates, 16.4 at approximately 13 days, over 18 at four. Variance in clone template counts between roughly two-week samples significantly increased with total template count across all healthy donors.

The TCR sequence derives from a person aged 18-70 years in good health. What was sequenced was blood. This chain uses TRBV9 with TRBJ1-2; 8 nucleotides line up with TRBD1. This chain's CDR3 is CASSAGGTGEVYGYTF. CDR3 sequence (DNA): TGTGCCAGCAGCGCCGGGGGGACAGGCGAGGTCTATGGCTACACCTTC.